A single sample gave rise to the 7 T cell receptor beta chains below, sequenced in a study of T cell responses to AZD1222 COVID-19 vaccine. The data were produced by immunoSEQ multiplex PCR, yet TCRdb's version contains in-frame clones alone and is incomplete. The table includes 200,000 or so clones, approximately 94% detected once. The sample was peripheral blood, taken on day 0 of AZD1222 vaccination. The receptors derive from an adult in good health.

CDR3 protein: CASSQVEHSPLHF. The CDR3 nucleotides are TGTGCCAGCAGCCAAGTGGAGCATTCACCCCTCCACTTT. J is TRBJ1-6 and V is TRBV14; D is unresolved. V shed 1 base and J shed 8 bases, with 6 bases lying between them. Germline assignment: CDR1 SGHDN and CDR2 FVKESK. The CDR3 covers 13 residues.

This sequence joins TRBV6-5 and TRBJ2-7; 8 bases line up with TRBD1. V lost 5 bases to trimming and J lost 7 bases; unmatched junction nucleotides: 10. The CDR3 has 14 amino acids. Germline lookup yields CDR1 MNHEY and CDR2 SVGAGI. Written as DNA, the CDR3 is TGTGCCAGCAGTAAAACAGGGGGATTAGGTGAGCAGTACTTC. Encoded protein: CASSKTGGLGEQYF.

The V call is TRBV9, the J call TRBJ2-7, with 10 bases that match TRBD2. V was clipped by 0 bases and J by 6 bases; unmatched bases: 0. The CDR3 is 13 amino acids. The germline V gene has CDR1 SGDLS and CDR2 YYNGEE. This chain's CDR3 is CASSVGTSGEQYF. CDR3 DNA sequence: TGTGCCAGCAGCGTAGGGACTAGCGGCGAGCAGTACTTC.

The chain is built from TRBV2 and TRBJ1-1; no clear D. Between the trimmed V and J ends, which lost 8 bases and 2 bases, there was a span of 12 bases. The CDR3 contains 13 residues. In germline, CDR1 is SNHLY, CDR2 FYNNEI. CDR3 nucleotide sequence: TGTGCCAGCGAGGCCTCTTATAACACTGAAGCTTTCTTT. It is translated as CASEASYNTEAFF.

The chain carries TRBV27 and TRBJ2-7, with TRBD2 identical over 15 bases. Germline V gene data show CDR1 as MNHEY and CDR2 as SMNVEV (reference sequence). The CDR3 covers 17 residues. V trimming: 3 bases; J trimming: 6 bases; junction bases outside the gene matches: 9. The CDR3 DNA follows: TGTGCCAGCAGTTTCGGGACTAGCGGGAGGAAAGTGCCCGAGCAGTACTTC. Translation: CASSFGTSGRKVPEQYF.

The gene calls are TRBV5-1 and TRBJ2-1; TRBD2 aligns across 15 bases. The length of the CDR3 is 17 residues. Germline lookup yields CDR1 SGHRS and CDR2 YFSETQ. Losses at the gene ends were 3 bases for V and 5 bases for J; bases not matched to a gene: 6. CDR3 loop: CASSWTSGRAGHNEQFF. CDR3 in DNA: TGCGCCAGCAGCTGGACTAGCGGGAGGGCCGGGCACAATGAGCAGTTCTTC.

The CDR3 loop is CASSLVPPGPNTGELFF. The CDR3 bases are TGTGCCAGTAGTCTCGTCCCTCCGGGACCGAACACCGGGGAGCTGTTTTTT. This rearrangement joins TRBV19 to TRBJ2-2, with D perhaps given as TRBD1 or TRBD2 (5 bases each). V was shortened by 5 bases and J by 0 bases, with 16 bases between the two germline ends. The germline V gene encodes CDR1 LNHDA and CDR2 SQIVND (reference sequence). The CDR3 length is 17 residues. Using reference TRBV19 and TRBJ2-2 for the parts outside the CDR3, the full variable domain is DGGITQSPKYLFRKEGQNVTLSCEQNLNHDAMYWYRQDPGQGLRLIYYSQIVNDFQKGDIAEGYSVSREKKESFPLTVTSAQKNPTAFYLCASSLVPPGPNTGELFFGEGSRLTVL.